This TCR beta chain was captured in a study of identical twins. cDNA molecules carried unique molecular identifiers, and template switching added a universal primer site. TCRdb redid the calling of the 5' RACE reads with MiXCR, one entry per CDR3 protein. The sample lists 1.5 million or so distinct CDR3 sequences; roughly 35% were seen once. Germline V lookup: CDR1 DFQATT, CDR2 SNEGSKA (reference sequence). Trimming left V 4 bases short and J 3 bases short, with 16 bases between. The CDR3 is 14 amino acids. The TCR sequence derives from a newborn girl in good health. V and J are TRBV20-1 and TRBJ2-7; D is perhaps TRBD2 (6 bases). The specimen sequenced was cord blood. CDR3 region: CSAIQGGGVYEQYF. The CDR3 DNA is TGCAGTGCTATCCAGGGAGGTGGGGTCTACGAGCAGTACTTC.